The text below deals with one T cell receptor beta chain. Germline V lookup: CDR1 SEHNR, CDR2 FQNEAQ (reference sequence). The length of the CDR3 is 13 residues. Trimming left V 3 bases short and J 3 bases short, with 6 bases between. The data were taken from a study of T cell changes during pregnancy in multiple sclerosis. Profiled with immunoSEQ multiplex PCR; TCRdb holds only in-frame clones, not every one. This table holds 60,000 to 70,000 clones, around 91% found once. The sequencing here drew on peripheral blood, taken in the third trimester of pregnancy. The chain uses TRBV7-9 and TRBJ1-5; D not certain. The receptor was derived from a female donor in good health, enrolled as a control in a pregnancy study. CDR3 sequence reads: CASSFGNNQPQHF. CDR3 nucleotides: TGTGCCAGCAGCTTCGGGAACAATCAGCCCCAGCATTTT.